This TCR beta chain was recovered during a study of blood T cell repertoires in COVID-19. About the study: Specimens from acute and convalescent COVID-19 originated in the United States, Italy and Spain. T cells, B-cell-depleted T cells, or PBMCs supplied cDNA or gDNA.

How the authors handled the data: Counts of nucleated cells, estimated from reference gene primer amplification, were obtained. Repertoires were generated with immunoSEQ multiplex PCR, while TCRdb's copy carries only in-frame clones and drops some. The D gene and trimming were derived from the DNA, and the V and J assignments and clone size from that table. This sample has a few hundred thousand clones, with roughly nine tenths found just once. The CDR3 contains 15 residues. Germline V gives CDR1 MNHEY, CDR2 SVGAGI. V was clipped by 7 bases and J by 4 bases; unmatched bases: 9. The sequencing sample was made of peripheral blood. The gene calls are TRBV6-5 and TRBJ1-1; 10 nucleotides match TRBD1. The clonotype comes from a woman between 45 and 60 years old with acute or convalescent COVID-19. CDR3 coding DNA: TGTGCCAGCAACACCGGGACAGGGGAACGCACTGAAGCTTTCTTT. Amino acid sequence: CASNTGTGERTEAFF.